This entry lists 8 T cell receptor beta chains sequenced from one sample in a study of identical twins. TCRdb redid the calling of the 5' RACE reads with MiXCR, one entry per CDR3 protein. The repertoire holds about 720,000 distinct CDR3 sequences, 15% to 20% seen once, with around 13% in the top ten. These data also featured in a second study, about T cells expressing NK-cell markers.

Sequencing input: PBMCs. These receptors all stem from a woman younger than 30 in good health.

V and J are TRBV6-6 and TRBJ1-3; D not certain. The CDR3 spans 10 residues. Trimming shortened V by 4 bases and J by 16 bases, and 11 bases separated the two germline ends. Germline lookup yields CDR1 MNHNY and CDR2 SVGAGI (reference sequence). The chain's CDR3 is CASSLGTVYF. CDR3 bases: TGTGCCAGCAGTTTGGGTACAGTCTATTTT.

This clonotype was detected only a few times. V and J are TRBV7-3 and TRBJ1-2; 10 bases are a match to TRBD1. From germline, CDR1 is SGHTA and CDR2 FQGTGA. This CDR3 has 14 amino acids. Trimming at V came to 5 bases and at J to 5 bases, leaving 5 bases not matched to a gene. CDR3 sequence (DNA): TGTGCCAGCAGCCCGACAGGGGGCGAGTATGGCTACACCTTC. Translating it yields CASSPTGGEYGYTF. Full variable domain (outside the CDR3, taken from reference TRBV7-3 and TRBJ1-2): GAGVSQTPSNKVTEKGKYVELRCDPISGHTALYWYRQSLGQGPEFLIYFQGTGAADDSGLPNDRFFAVRPEGSVSTLKIQRTERGDSAVYLCASSPTGGEYGYTFGSGTRLTVV.

This chain connects TRBV20-1 to TRBJ2-4; D remains ambiguous. The CDR3 covers 14 residues. Germline CDR1 is DFQATT and CDR2 is SNEGSKA (reference sequence). V was shortened by 1 base and J by 9 bases, with 16 bases between the two germline ends. The CDR3 coding sequence is TGCAGTGCTAGAGGGGGTACGGGCTCAGTCATTCAGTACTTC. Protein sequence: CSARGGTGSVIQYF.

This clonotype came up a few times. The chain is built from TRBV18 and TRBJ1-1; D is ambiguous. Trimming left V 0 bases short and J 2 bases short, with 4 bases between. This CDR3 comprises 13 residues. CDR1 KGHSH and CDR2 LQKENI come from the germline V gene. CDR3 in DNA: TGTGCCAGCTCACCACCAGTAAACACTGAAGCTTTCTTT. Translated: CASSPPVNTEAFF.

This clonotype was recorded a few times. This chain uses TRBV6-5 with TRBJ1-1; tentatively, D is TRBD1 (6 bases). This CDR3 comprises 15 residues. From germline, CDR1 is MNHEY and CDR2 SVGAGI. Between the trimmed V and J ends, which lost 2 bases and 4 bases, there was a span of 14 bases. Here the CDR3 DNA reads TGTGCCAGCAGTTACGGAACAGGGACAACCACTGAAGCTTTCTTT. Translated, it gives CASSYGTGTTTEAFF.

This clonotype was observed a few times. The chain combines TRBV20-1 with TRBJ2-2; TRBD2 agrees at 7 bases. Germline CDR1 DFQATT, CDR2 SNEGSKA (reference sequence). CDR3 length: 15 amino acids. After removal of 0 bases from V and 2 bases from J, the junction contained 3 bases not matched to a gene. CDR3 in amino acids: CSARERESNTGELFF. In nucleotides, the CDR3 is TGCAGTGCTAGAGAGCGGGAGTCTAACACCGGGGAGCTGTTTTTT.

This clonotype has a handful of counts. The chain recombines TRBV4-1 with TRBJ1-1; D is undetermined. The V gene lost 2 bases and the J gene lost 0 bases, with 4 bases spanning the gap. Germline V CDR1 and CDR2: MGHRA, YSYEKL. The CDR3 loop spans 13 amino acids. The CDR3 nucleotides are TGCGCCAGCAGCCAAAGGGTGAACACTGAAGCTTTCTTT. It encodes CASSQRVNTEAFF.

This clonotype was detected only once. The rearrangement uses TRBV7-2 and TRBJ1-5; D remains unclear. Germline V lookup: CDR1 SGHTA, CDR2 FQGNSA. This CDR3 spans 12 amino acids. The ends were cut back, 3 bases at V and 10 bases at J, with 10 bases in the middle. DNA for the CDR3: TGTGCCAGCAGCTTGACGCCGGGCCCCCAGCATTTT. As protein: CASSLTPGPQHF.